Sequencing of this TCR beta chain was carried out in a study of Ad26.COV2.S vaccination and SARS-CoV-2 variants. Study-level points and caveats: Spike-specific TCR breadth was greater after Ad26.COV2.S than placebo. Measurements of TCR breadth and depth may have given underestimates of the total T cell responses.

Sequencing was performed with immunoSEQ multiplex PCR; in TCRdb, only in-frame clones are kept and a portion is missing. The repertoire holds some 350,000 clones, with 90% as singletons. Treatment specified: some 19 received Ad26.COV2.S at low or high dose, single or two shots; roughly five received placebo; per-sample allocation not given. Specimen acquisition occurred on day 63 following the initial vaccine or placebo injection. Deletions cut 4 bases from V and 7 bases from J, with 19 bases between. CDR3 size: 15 residues. Per germline, CDR1 SGHDT and CDR2 YYEEEE. Details on this clone: Its specificity is not known.

This receptor was identified in a person between 18 and 59 years old who received the Ad26.COV2.S COVID-19 vaccine or a placebo. Source: peripheral blood, taken in a trial of Ad26.COV2.S vaccine versus placebo. The chain carries TRBV5-6 and TRBJ2-3; TRBD2 is a possible D gene (5 bases). CDR3 nucleotides: TGTGCCAGCAGCGCTGAGGGTCAGACCATGAATACGCAGTATTTT. Translating it yields CASSAEGQTMNTQYF. Using reference TRBV5-6 and TRBJ2-3 for the parts outside the CDR3, the full variable domain is DAGVTQSPTHLIKTRGQQVTLRCSPKSGHDTVSWYQQALGQGPQFIFQYYEEEERQRGNFPDRFSGHQFPNYSSELNVNALLLGDSALYLCASSAEGQTMNTQYFGPGTRLTVL.